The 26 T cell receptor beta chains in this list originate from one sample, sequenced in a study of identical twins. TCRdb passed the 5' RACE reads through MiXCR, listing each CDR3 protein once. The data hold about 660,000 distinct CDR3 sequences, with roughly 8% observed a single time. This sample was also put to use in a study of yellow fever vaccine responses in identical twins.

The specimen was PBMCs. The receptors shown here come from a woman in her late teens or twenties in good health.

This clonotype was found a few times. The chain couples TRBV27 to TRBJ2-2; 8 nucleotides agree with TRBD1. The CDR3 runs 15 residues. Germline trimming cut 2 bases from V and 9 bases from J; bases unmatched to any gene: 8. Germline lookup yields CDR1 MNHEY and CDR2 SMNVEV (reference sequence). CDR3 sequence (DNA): TGTGCCAGCAGTTTAAGGCAGGGGGCGAGGAGGGAGCTGTTTTTT. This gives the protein CASSLRQGARRELFF.

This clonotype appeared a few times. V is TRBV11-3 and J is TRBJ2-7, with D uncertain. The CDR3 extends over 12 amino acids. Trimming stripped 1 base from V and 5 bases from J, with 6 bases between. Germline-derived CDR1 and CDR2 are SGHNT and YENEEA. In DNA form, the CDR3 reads TGTGCCAGCAGCTTAGGTTCGGACGAGCAGTACTTC. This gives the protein CASSLGSDEQYF.

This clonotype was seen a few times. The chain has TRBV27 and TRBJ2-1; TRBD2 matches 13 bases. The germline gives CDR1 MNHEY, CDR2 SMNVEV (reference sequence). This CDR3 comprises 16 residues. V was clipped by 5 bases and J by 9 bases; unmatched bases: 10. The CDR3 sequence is CASSDGLAGAWGEQFF. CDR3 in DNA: TGTGCCAGCAGTGACGGACTAGCGGGAGCTTGGGGTGAGCAGTTCTTC.

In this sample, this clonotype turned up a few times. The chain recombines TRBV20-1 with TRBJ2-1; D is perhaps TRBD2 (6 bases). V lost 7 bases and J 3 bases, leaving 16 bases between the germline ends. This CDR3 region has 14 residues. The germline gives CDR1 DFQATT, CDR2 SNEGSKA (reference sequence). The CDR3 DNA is TGCAGTGTGTTGGGGGGAGCGAACTACAATGAGCAGTTCTTC. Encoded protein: CSVLGGANYNEQFF.

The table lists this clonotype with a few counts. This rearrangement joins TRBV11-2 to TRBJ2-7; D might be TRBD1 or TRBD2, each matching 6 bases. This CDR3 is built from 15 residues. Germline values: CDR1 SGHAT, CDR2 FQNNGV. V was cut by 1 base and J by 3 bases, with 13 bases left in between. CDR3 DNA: TGTGCCAGCAGCTTAGTTCCGGGGGCGGACTACGAGCAGTACTTC. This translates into CASSLVPGADYEQYF.

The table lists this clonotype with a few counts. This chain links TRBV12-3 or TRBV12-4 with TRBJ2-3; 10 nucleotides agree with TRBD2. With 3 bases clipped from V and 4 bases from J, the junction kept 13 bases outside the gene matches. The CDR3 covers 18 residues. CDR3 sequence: CASSFRSGRASAPDTQYF. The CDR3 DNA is TGTGCCAGCAGTTTCAGAAGCGGGAGGGCCTCCGCACCAGATACGCAGTATTTT.

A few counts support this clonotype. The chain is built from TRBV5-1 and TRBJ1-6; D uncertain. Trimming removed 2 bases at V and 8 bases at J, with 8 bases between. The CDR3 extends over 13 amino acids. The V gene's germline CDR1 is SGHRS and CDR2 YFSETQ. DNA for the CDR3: TGCGCCAGCAGCTTCGGGAGCGATTCACCCCTCCACTTT. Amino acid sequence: CASSFGSDSPLHF.

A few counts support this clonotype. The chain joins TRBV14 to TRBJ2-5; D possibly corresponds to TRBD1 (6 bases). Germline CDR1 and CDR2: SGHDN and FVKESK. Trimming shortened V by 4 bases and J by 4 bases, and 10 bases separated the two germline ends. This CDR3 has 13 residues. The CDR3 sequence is CASSRGQRETQYF. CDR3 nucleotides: TGTGCCAGCAGCCGGGGACAAAGAGAGACCCAGTACTTC.

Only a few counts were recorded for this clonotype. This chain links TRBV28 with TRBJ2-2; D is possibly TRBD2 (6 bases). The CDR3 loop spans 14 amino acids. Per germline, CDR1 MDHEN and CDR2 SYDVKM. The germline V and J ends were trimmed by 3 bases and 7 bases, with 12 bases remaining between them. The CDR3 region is CASSFGTSLGELFF. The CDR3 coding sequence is TGTGCCAGCAGTTTTGGTACTAGCCTCGGGGAGCTGTTTTTT.

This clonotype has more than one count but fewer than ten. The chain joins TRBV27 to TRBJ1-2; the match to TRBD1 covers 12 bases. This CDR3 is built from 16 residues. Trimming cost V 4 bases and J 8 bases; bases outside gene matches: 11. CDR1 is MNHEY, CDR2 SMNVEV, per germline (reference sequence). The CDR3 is CASSYRDRGRQGGYTF. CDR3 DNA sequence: TGTGCCAGCAGTTACCGGGACAGGGGGCGGCAAGGAGGCTACACCTTC.

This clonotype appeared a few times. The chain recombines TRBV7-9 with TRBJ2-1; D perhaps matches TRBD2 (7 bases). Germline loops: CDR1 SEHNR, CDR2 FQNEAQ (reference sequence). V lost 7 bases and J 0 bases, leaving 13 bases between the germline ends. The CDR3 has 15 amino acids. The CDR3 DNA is TGTGCCAGCATTCTTGGGGGGGCCTCCTACAATGAGCAGTTCTTC. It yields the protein CASILGGASYNEQFF.

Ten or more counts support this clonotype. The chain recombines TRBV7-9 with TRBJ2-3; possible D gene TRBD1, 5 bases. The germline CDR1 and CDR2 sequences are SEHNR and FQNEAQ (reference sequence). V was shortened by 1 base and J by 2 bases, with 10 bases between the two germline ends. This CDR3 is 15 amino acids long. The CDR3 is CASSLGQLATDTQYF. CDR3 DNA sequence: TGTGCCAGCAGCTTAGGACAGCTCGCCACAGATACGCAGTATTTT. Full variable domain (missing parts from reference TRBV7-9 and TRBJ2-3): DTGVSQNPRHKITKRGQNVTFRCDPISEHNRLYWYRQTLGQGPEFLTYFQNEAQLEKSRLLSDRFSAERPKGSFSTLEIQRTEQGDSAMYLCASSLGQLATDTQYFGPGTRLTVL.

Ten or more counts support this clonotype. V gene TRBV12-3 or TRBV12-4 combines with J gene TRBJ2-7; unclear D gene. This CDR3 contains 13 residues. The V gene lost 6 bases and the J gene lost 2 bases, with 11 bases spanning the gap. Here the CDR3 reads CASSPMATYEQYF. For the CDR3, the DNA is TGTGCCAGCAGCCCAATGGCTACCTACGAGCAGTACTTC.

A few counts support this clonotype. The CDR3 sequence is CASSHGTATLTNEQFF. The CDR3 coding sequence is TGCGCCAGCAGCCATGGGACAGCGACGTTGACCAATGAGCAGTTCTTC. This chain connects TRBV4-3 to TRBJ2-1; 7 nucleotides line up with TRBD1. The CDR3 has 16 residues. CDR1 is LGHNA and CDR2 is YSLEER in the germline V gene. J gave up 6 bases and V 3 bases, and 11 bases lay outside the gene matches.

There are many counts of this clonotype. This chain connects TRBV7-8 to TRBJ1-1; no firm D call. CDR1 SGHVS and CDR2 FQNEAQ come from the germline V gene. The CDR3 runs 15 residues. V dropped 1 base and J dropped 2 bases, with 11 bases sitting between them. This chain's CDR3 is CASSLEARANTEAFF. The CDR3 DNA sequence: TGTGCCAGCAGCTTAGAGGCTAGGGCCAACACTGAAGCTTTCTTT.

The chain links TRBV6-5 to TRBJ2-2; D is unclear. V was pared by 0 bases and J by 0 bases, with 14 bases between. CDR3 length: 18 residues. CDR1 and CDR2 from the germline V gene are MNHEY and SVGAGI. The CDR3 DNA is TGTGCCAGCAGTTACTCGGGGTTAGGGCGTTCGAACACCGGGGAGCTGTTTTTT. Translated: CASSYSGLGRSNTGELFF.

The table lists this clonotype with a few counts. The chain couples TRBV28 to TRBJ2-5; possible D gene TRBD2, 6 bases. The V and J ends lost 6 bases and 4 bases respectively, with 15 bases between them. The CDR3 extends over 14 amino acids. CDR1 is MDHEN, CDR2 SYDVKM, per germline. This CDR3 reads CASSTVGGTETQYF. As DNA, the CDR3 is TGTGCCAGCAGCACCGTGGGGGGTACAGAGACCCAGTACTTC.

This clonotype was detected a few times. In DNA form, the CDR3 reads TGCGCCAGCAGCTTCCTCGGACTAGCGGGAGGCGAGACCCAGTACTTC. Translating gives CASSFLGLAGGETQYF. V and J are TRBV5-1 and TRBJ2-5; 14 bases map to TRBD2. This CDR3 is 16 amino acids long. The junction had 5 bases not matched to a gene; V was cut back by 2 bases and J by 5 bases. The germline V gene has CDR1 SGHRS and CDR2 YFSETQ.

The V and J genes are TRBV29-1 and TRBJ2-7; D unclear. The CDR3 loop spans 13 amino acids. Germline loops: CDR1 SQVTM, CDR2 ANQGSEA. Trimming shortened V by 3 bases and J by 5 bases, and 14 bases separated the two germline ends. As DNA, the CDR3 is TGCAGCGTTGATCGGCCACCTGGGCACGAGCAGTACTTC. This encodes CSVDRPPGHEQYF.

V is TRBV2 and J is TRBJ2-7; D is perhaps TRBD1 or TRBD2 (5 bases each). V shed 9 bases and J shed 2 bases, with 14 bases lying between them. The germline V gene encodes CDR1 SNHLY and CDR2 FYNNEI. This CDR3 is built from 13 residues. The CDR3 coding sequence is TGTGCCAGTGGGGGACCAGAGACCTACGAGCAGTACTTC. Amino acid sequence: CASGGPETYEQYF.

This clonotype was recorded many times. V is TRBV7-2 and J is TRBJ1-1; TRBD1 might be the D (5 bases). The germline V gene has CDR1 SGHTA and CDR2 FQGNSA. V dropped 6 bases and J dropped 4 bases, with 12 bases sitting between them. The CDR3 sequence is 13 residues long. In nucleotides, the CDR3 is TGTGCCAGCAGTTCCGGGACGGGCACTGAAGCTTTCTTT. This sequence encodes CASSSGTGTEAFF.

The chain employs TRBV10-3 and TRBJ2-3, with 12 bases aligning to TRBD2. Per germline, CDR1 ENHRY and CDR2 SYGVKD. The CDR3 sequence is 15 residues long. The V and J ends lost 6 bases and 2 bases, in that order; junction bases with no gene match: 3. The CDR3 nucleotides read TGTGCCATCAGCCGACTAGCGGGAGCCACAGATACGCAGTATTTT. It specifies CAISRLAGATDTQYF.

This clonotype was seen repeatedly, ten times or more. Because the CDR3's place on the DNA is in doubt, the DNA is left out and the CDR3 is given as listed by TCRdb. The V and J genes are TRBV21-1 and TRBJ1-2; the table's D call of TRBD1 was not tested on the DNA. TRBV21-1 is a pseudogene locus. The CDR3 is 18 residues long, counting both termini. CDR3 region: CASSKVGTGTTIAYGYTF.

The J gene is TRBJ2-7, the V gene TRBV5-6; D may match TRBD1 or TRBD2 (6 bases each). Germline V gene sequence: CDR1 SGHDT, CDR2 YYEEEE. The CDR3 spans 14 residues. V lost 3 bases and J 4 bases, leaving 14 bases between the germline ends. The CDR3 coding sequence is TGTGCCAGCAGCTGGGGGGCTAGCGCATACGAGCAGTACTTC. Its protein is CASSWGASAYEQYF.

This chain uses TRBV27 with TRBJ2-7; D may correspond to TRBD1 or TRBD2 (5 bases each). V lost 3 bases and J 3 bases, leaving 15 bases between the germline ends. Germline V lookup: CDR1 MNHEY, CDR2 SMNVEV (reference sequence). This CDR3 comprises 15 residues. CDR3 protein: CASSFSVGANYEQYF. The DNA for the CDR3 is TGTGCCAGCAGTTTTAGCGTCGGGGCGAACTACGAGCAGTACTTC.

CDR3: CASSPGAAQETQYF. In DNA form, the CDR3 reads TGTGCCAGCAGCCCTGGGGCAGCTCAAGAGACCCAGTACTTC. The J gene is TRBJ2-5, the V gene TRBV7-3, with TRBD1 as a possible D gene (5 bases). V gave up 5 bases and J gave up 2 bases, with 12 bases separating them. The CDR3 spans 14 residues. Per germline, CDR1 SGHTA and CDR2 FQGTGA.